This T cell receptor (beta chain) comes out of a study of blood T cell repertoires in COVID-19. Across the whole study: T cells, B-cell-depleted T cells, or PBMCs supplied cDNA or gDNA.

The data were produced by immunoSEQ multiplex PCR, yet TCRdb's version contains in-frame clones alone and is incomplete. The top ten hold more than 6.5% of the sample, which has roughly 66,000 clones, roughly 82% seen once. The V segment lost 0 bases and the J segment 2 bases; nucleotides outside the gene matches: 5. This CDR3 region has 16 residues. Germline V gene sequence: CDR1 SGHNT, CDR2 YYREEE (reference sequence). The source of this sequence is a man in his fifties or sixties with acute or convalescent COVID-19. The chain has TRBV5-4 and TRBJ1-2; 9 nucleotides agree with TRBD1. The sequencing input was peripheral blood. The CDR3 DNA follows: TGTGCCAGCAGCTTGGGGGGGGACAGGGCAAACTATGGCTACACCTTC. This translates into CASSLGGDRANYGYTF.